These T cell receptor beta chains were read from a single sample in a study of T-cell reconstitution after alpha-beta-depleted transplantation in children. TCRdb used MiXCR to reprocess the PCR reads, holding one entry per CDR3 protein. The data hold about 440,000 distinct CDR3 sequences, with about 40% observed a single time. The sample here was PBMCs, taken before TCRalphabeta/CD19-depleted stem cell transplant. All receptors derive from a girl aged 2-10 years with aplastic anemia, due to receive a stem cell transplant. Each CDR3 is given with its conserved first and last residue. The order of the fields is D gene, J gene, clone size, V gene, CDR3 length, CDR3 protein, CDR3 DNA. D genes are given only for firm matches. Size is omitted from some rows. Given values are once, few, many or a class for expanded clones.

>-|TRBJ1-1|-|TRBV20-1|11
CSARGDTEAFF
TGCAGTGCTAGGGGAGACACTGAAGCTTTCTTT
>TRBD1|TRBJ2-3|-|TRBV5-1|19
CASSLNSPGDREITDTQYF
TGCGCCAGCAGCTTGAACTCCCCGGGGGACAGGGAAATAACAGATACGCAGTATTTT
>-|TRBJ2-5|-|TRBV24-1|12
CATSDGLETQYF
TGTGCCACCAGTGATGGACTGGAGACCCAGTACTTC
>-|TRBJ2-1|many|TRBV10-3|11
CATRRDTEQFF
TGTGCCACCCGGCGCGATACGGAGCAGTTCTTC
>-|TRBJ2-7|-|TRBV11-1|15
CASSRSDGLLDEQYF
TGTGCCAGCAGCCGTTCGGACGGACTCCTGGACGAGCAGTACTTC
>-|TRBJ2-3|many|TRBV7-2|15
CASSLHLGSTDTQYF
TGTGCCAGCAGCTTACATCTGGGGAGTACAGATACGCAGTATTTT
>TRBD1|TRBJ1-4|many|TRBV7-8|14
CASSLPGQAEKLFF
TGTGCCAGCAGCTTGCCGGGACAGGCAGAAAAACTGTTTTTT
>-|TRBJ2-7|many|TRBV6-5|14
CASSYSRGFYEQYF
TGTGCCAGCAGTTACTCGAGGGGTTTCTACGAGCAGTACTTC
>-|TRBJ1-5|few|TRBV4-3|13
CSSSQDRNQPQHF
TGCTCCAGCAGCCAAGATCGCAATCAGCCCCAGCATTTT
>TRBD1|TRBJ1-5|-|TRBV20-1|16
CSARGGGGQGGQPQHF
TGCAGTGCCCGAGGGGGGGGAGGACAGGGTGGTCAGCCCCAGCATTTT
>-|TRBJ2-3|-|TRBV15|14
CATSTGPDTDTQYF
TGTGCCACCAGCACCGGACCAGACACAGATACGCAGTATTTT
>-|TRBJ1-1|few|TRBV5-1|15
CASSVLTEYRTEAFF
TGCGCCAGCAGCGTACTGACAGAATATCGGACTGAAGCTTTCTTT
>-|TRBJ1-1|-|TRBV6-1|14
CATTRRGVNTEAFF
TGTGCCACCACGCGACGGGGCGTGAACACTGAAGCTTTCTTT
>-|TRBJ1-4|-|TRBV18|15
CASSTFGATNEKLFF
TGTGCCAGCTCAACCTTTGGAGCAACTAATGAAAAACTGTTTTTT
>-|TRBJ2-5|-|TRBV15|15
CATSRAQGWQETQYF
TGTGCCACCAGCAGAGCTCAGGGATGGCAAGAGACCCAGTACTTC
>-|TRBJ1-5|many|TRBV12-3/TRBV12-4|13
CASSPNSNQPQHF
TGTGCCAGCAGTCCCAACAGCAATCAGCCCCAGCATTTT
>-|TRBJ2-5|-|TRBV5-1|13
CASSLEISETQYF
TGCGCCAGCAGCTTGGAGATTTCAGAGACCCAGTACTTC
>-|TRBJ2-7|few|TRBV6-5|15
CASSWGSAISYEQYF
TGTGCCAGCAGTTGGGGTAGCGCGATCTCCTACGAGCAGTACTTC
>TRBD1|TRBJ1-6|-|TRBV20-1|12
CSATQGNSPLHF
TGCAGTGCTACACAGGGGAATTCACCCCTCCACTTT
>-|TRBJ1-2|few|TRBV29-1|12
CSVWTSNYGYTF
TGCAGCGTATGGACCTCTAACTATGGCTACACCTTC
>-|TRBJ2-3|many|TRBV5-1|14
CASSLGQNTDTQYF
TGTGCCAGCAGCTTAGGACAGAACACAGATACGCAGTATTTT
>-|TRBJ1-3|-|TRBV7-2|15
CASSKTGNSGNTIYF
TGTGCCAGCAGCAAAACAGGGAACTCTGGAAACACCATATATTTT
>-|TRBJ2-2|many|TRBV5-1|16
CASSFTLVANTGELFF
TGCGCCAGCAGCTTCACCCTCGTGGCGAACACCGGGGAGCTGTTTTTT
>-|TRBJ2-5|-|TRBV24-1|20
CATSGPPGAGEDFSRETQYF
TGTGCCACCAGTGGACCGCCCGGAGCAGGGGAAGATTTCTCAAGGGAGACCCAGTACTTC
>TRBD2|TRBJ2-5|many|TRBV4-1|18
CASSQAKLAGADQETQYF
TGCGCCAGCAGCCAAGCGAAGTTAGCGGGAGCGGACCAAGAGACCCAGTACTTC
>TRBD2|TRBJ2-5|-|TRBV11-1|20
CASSTPGTSGRGRRDETQYF
TGTGCCAGCAGCACCCCCGGGACTAGCGGGAGAGGCCGAAGAGATGAGACCCAGTACTTC
>-|TRBJ1-2|-|TRBV20-1|12
CSAATAVMGDTF
TGCAGTGCCGCCACGGCCGTTATGGGGGACACCTTC
>-|TRBJ1-2|many|TRBV7-9|13
CASSGQTGYGYTF
TGTGCCAGCAGCGGGCAGACAGGATATGGCTACACCTTC
>TRBD2|TRBJ2-7|many|TRBV7-2|15
CASSLSSGAVYEQYF
TGTGCCAGCAGCTTATCTAGCGGGGCCGTCTACGAGCAGTACTTC
>-|TRBJ2-5|once|TRBV6-1|16
CASSPVWGVYQETQYF
TGTGCCAGCAGTCCCGTTTGGGGAGTGTACCAAGAGACCCAGTACTTC
>TRBD1|TRBJ2-7|-|TRBV3-1|16
CASSQGIGTASYEQYF
TGTGCCAGCAGCCAGGGGATTGGGACAGCTAGCTACGAGCAGTACTTC
>-|TRBJ1-3|once|TRBV20-1|15
CSARDPWDLTNTIYF
TGCAGTGCTAGAGACCCGTGGGACCTTACAAACACCATATATTTT
>-|TRBJ1-1|-|TRBV20-1|15
CSALRAGVQNTEAFF
TGCAGTGCCCTGAGGGCAGGGGTCCAGAACACTGAAGCTTTCTTT
>-|TRBJ2-3|-|TRBV5-1|18
CASSLDGGHTADTDTQYF
TGCGCCAGCAGCTTGGATGGCGGGCACACAGCGGACACAGATACGCAGTATTTT
>-|TRBJ2-2|-|TRBV3-1|12
CASSQLSTGLFF
TGTGCCAGCAGCCAGCTTTCGACTGGGCTGTTTTTT
>TRBD2|TRBJ2-1|few|TRBV15|14
CATSTGLAYNEQFF
TGTGCCACCAGCACCGGACTAGCTTACAATGAGCAGTTCTTC
>-|TRBJ2-2|many|TRBV12-3/TRBV12-4|14
CASSFGLNTGELFF
TGTGCCAGCAGTTTTGGCCTGAACACCGGGGAGCTGTTTTTT
>TRBD2|TRBJ2-5|many|TRBV20-1|15
CSASGAGGPSETQYF
TGCAGTGCCTCAGGGGCGGGAGGGCCCTCGGAGACCCAGTACTTC
>-|TRBJ2-5|-|TRBV25-1|12
CASRRGKETQYF
TGTGCCAGCAGGAGAGGGAAAGAGACCCAGTACTTC